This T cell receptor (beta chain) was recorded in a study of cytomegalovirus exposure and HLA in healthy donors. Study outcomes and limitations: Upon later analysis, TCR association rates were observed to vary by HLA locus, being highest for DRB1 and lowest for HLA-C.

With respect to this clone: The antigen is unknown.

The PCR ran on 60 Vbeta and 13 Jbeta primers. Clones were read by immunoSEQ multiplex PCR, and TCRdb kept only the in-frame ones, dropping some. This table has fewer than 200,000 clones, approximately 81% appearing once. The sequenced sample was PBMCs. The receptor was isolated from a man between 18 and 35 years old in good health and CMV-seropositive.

The CDR3 DNA reads as TGCGCCAGCAGCCCACACATCAATACAGATACGCAGTATTTT. Its protein is CASSPHINTDTQYF. This chain connects TRBV4-3 to TRBJ2-3; D unresolved. V was pared by 4 bases and J by 3 bases, with 11 bases between. Germline CDR1 LGHNA, CDR2 YSLEER. The CDR3 is made up of 14 amino acids.